This TCR beta chain was documented in a study of blood T cell repertoires in COVID-19. Study-wide context: COVID-19 samples, acute and convalescent, were from the United States, Italy and Spain. T cells, B-cell-depleted T cells, or PBMCs provided the cDNA or gDNA that served as material.

Methods used by the authors: Reference gene primers were amplified, and this amplification served to estimate nucleated cell counts. TCRdb keeps only in-frame clones here, not all; method: immunoSEQ multiplex PCR. The V and J calls and the clone size are those of that table, but D and trimming were determined from the DNA. The sample shows some 78,000 clones, more than 70% of them seen only once. Only one count was recorded for this clone. The receptor was isolated from a man aged 55 to 70 with active or convalescent COVID-19. Sequencing used peripheral blood.

The CDR3 DNA follows: TGTGCCAGCAGTGATCGGGTGGACTATGGCTACACCTTC. Its protein is CASSDRVDYGYTF. The gene calls are TRBV2 and TRBJ1-2; D ambiguous. The germline CDR1 and CDR2 sequences are SNHLY and FYNNEI. V lost 3 bases and J 3 bases, leaving 8 bases between the germline ends. The CDR3 length is 13 residues.